This T cell receptor beta chain was sequenced during a study of Graves' ophthalmopathy and Graves' hyperthyroidism. Aged 18 to 65, hyperthyroidism patients had been newly diagnosed, with under 2 months' duration. RNA transcripts were the template, and TCR beta CDR3 regions were amplified from them. RT-PCR was first run with HTBI primers, then multiplex PCR in a second round. Each CDR3 protein gets one entry after TCRdb re-called the multiplex PCR reads with MiXCR. The top ten clones hold 2.4% of a sample with about 370,000 distinct CDR3 sequences, 15% to 20% of them seen once. Findings and limits, study-wide: The model forecast ophthalmopathy progression, reaching about 70% sensitivity and around 75% specificity. Built on 13 signatures, a model told ophthalmopathy apart from stable hyperthyroidism with about 91% sensitivity and approximately 80% specificity.

CDR3 length equals 15 residues. V was shortened by 1 base and J by 0 bases, with 10 bases between the two germline ends. In germline, CDR1 is SGHDT, CDR2 YYEEEE. This clonotype has a count of ten or more. The antigen is undetermined. The sequence was obtained from an adult woman with stable Graves' hyperthyroidism. The chain carries TRBV5-6 and TRBJ1-1; TRBD1 might be the D (5 bases). Sequenced material: peripheral blood. The CDR3 DNA follows: TGTGCCAGCAGCTTGCGACAGATAATGAACACTGAAGCTTTCTTT. Translation gives CASSLRQIMNTEAFF.